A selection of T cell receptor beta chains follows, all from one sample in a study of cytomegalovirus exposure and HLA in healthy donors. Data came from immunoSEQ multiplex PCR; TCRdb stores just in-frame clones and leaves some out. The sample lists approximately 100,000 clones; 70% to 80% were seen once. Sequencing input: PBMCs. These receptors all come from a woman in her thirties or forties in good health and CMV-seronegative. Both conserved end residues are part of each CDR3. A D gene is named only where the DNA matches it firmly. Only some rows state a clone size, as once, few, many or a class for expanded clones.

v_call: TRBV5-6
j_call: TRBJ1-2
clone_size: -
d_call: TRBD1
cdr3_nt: TGTGCCAGCAGCCCCCGACAGGGCTATGGCTACACCTTC
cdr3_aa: CASSPRQGYGYTF

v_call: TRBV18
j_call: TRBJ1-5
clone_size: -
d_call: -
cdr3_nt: TGTGCCAGCTCACCGGACAGATATCAGCCCCAGCATTTT
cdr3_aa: CASSPDRYQPQHF

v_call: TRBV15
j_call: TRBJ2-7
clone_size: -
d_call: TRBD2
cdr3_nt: TGTGCCACCAGCGGAGGTGGGGACTACTACGAGCAGTACTTC
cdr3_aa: CATSGGGDYYEQYF

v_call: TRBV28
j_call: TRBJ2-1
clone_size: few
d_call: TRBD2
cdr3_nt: TGTGCCAGCAGTTTCGAGGGCGGGAGGGCCTATGAGCAGTTCTTC
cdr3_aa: CASSFEGGRAYEQFF

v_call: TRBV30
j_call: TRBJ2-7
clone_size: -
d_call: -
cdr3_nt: TGTGCCTGGACCCCGGGGTACGGGACCTACGAGCAGTACTTC
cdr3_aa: CAWTPGYGTYEQYF

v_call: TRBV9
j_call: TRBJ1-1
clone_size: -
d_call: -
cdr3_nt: TGTGCCAGCAGCGCCCGAGGGGGGGGAGGTACTGAAGCTTTCTTT
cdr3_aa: CASSARGGGGTEAFF

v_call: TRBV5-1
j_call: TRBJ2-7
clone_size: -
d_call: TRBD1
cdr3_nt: TGCGCCAGCAGCTTGGCCCGGGACAGGTCCTACGAGCAGTACTTC
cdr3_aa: CASSLARDRSYEQYF

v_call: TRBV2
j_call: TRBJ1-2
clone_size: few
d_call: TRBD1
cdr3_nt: TGTGCCAGCAGGGGGGACAGAGCCTACACCTTC
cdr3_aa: CASRGDRAYTF

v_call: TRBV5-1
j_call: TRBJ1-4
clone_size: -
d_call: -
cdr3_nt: TGCGCCAGCAGCTTGGGGCTGCCAACTAATGAAAAACTGTTTTTT
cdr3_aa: CASSLGLPTNEKLFF

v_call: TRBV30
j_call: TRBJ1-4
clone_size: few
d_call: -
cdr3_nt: TGTGCCTTCCAATTATTGGGGGCGACAACTAATGAAAAACTGTTTTTT
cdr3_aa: CAFQLLGATTNEKLFF

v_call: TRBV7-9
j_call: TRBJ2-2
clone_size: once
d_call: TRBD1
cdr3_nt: TGTTCCAGCAGCTTTGGACAGGGAGCGTATAACACCGGGGAGCTGTTTTTT
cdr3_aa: CSSSFGQGAYNTGELFF

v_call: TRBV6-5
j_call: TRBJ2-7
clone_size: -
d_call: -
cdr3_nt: TGTGCCAGCACAGGTGGTTCCTACGAGCAGTACTTC
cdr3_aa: CASTGGSYEQYF

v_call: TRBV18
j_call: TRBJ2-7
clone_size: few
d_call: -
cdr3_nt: TGTGCCAGCTCACCAGCCGGGGAAAGCTGGTACGAGCAGTACTTC
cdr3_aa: CASSPAGESWYEQYF

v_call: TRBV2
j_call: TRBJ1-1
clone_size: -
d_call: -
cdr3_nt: TGTGCCAGCAGTGAACGTGGGGGGGGCCGTACTGAAGCTTTCTTT
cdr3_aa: CASSERGGGRTEAFF

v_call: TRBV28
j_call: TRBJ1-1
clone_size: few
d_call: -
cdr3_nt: TGTGCCAGCAGACGTATCGAGGAGACTGAAGCTTTCTTT
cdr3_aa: CASRRIEETEAFF

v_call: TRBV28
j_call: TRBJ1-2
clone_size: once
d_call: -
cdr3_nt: TGTGCCAGCAGTCTAGGGGGAGGCTACACCTTC
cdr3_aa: CASSLGGGYTF

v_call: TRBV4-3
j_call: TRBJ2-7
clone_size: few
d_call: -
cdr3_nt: TGCGCCAGCAGCCAAGAGGTGACATACGAGCAGTACTTC
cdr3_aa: CASSQEVTYEQYF

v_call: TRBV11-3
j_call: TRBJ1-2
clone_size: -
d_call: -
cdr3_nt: TGTGCCAGCAGCTGGCGGCCTAACTATGGCTACACCTTC
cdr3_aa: CASSWRPNYGYTF

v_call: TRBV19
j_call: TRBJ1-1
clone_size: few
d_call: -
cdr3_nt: TGTGCCAGTAGAGATGGTCGGGTGGGGAACACTGAAGCTTTCTTT
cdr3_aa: CASRDGRVGNTEAFF

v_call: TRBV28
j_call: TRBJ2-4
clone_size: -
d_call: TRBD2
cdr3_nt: TGTGCCAGCAGTTTAGCCGCGGGGGGCAAAAACATTCAGTACTTC
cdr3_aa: CASSLAAGGKNIQYF

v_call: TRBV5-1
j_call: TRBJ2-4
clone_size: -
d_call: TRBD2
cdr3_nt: TGCGCCAGCAGTTTAGGACTAGCGGGAGAAGTTTGGGGCATTCAGTACTTC
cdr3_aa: CASSLGLAGEVWGIQYF

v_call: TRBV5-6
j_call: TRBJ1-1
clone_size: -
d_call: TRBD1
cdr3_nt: TGTGCCAGCAGCTTGGAGAACAGGGGTGAAGCTTTCTTT
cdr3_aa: CASSLENRGEAFF

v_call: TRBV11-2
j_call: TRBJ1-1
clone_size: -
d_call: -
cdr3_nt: TGTGCCAGCAGCTTAGATAGTTACACTGAAGCTTTCTTT
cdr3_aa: CASSLDSYTEAFF

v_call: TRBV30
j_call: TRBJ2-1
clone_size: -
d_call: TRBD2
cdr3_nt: TGTGCCTGGAGTGTTCGGACTAGCGGGGGGGCGGAGCAGTTCTTC
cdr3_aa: CAWSVRTSGGAEQFF

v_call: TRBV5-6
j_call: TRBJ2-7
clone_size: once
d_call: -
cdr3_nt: TGTGCCAGCAGGGAAGGACTCTCCTACGAGCAGTACTTC
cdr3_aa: CASREGLSYEQYF

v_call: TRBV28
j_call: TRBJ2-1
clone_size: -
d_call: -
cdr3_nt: TGTGCCAGCACCCCCGGGGGGCCTACCTACAATGAGCAGTTCTTC
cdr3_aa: CASTPGGPTYNEQFF

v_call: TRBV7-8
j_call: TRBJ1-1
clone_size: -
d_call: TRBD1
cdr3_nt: TGTGCCAGCAGCTCCAGGGGGCAAAGCACTGAAGCTTTCTTT
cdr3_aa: CASSSRGQSTEAFF

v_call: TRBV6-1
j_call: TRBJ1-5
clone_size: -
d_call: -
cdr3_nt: TGTGCCAGCAGTGTGGGAGGGGACAATCAGCCCCAGCATTTT
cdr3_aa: CASSVGGDNQPQHF

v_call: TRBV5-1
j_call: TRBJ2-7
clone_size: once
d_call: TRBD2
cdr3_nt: TGCGCCAGCAGCTTGGGACTAGCGGGAGGGCGAAACGAGCAGTACTTC
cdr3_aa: CASSLGLAGGRNEQYF

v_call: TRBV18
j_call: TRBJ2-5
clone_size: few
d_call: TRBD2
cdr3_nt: TGTGCCAGCTCACCGGATACTAGCGGGAGGGCCGGGAGGAAGACCCAGTACTTC
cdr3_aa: CASSPDTSGRAGRKTQYF

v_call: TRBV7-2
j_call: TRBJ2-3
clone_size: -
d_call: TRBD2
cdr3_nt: TGTGCCAGCAGCTTACGGGGGGACGGTGGCACAGATACGCAGTATTTT
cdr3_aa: CASSLRGDGGTDTQYF

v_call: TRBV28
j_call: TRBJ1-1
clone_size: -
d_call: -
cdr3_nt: TGTGCCAGCAGTTCCTCCCGGGGGTGGACTGAAGCTTTCTTT
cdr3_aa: CASSSSRGWTEAFF

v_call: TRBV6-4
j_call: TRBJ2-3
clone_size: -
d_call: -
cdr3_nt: TGTGCCAGCAGTGAGGACCGGGAAGATACGCAGTATTTT
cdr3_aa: CASSEDREDTQYF

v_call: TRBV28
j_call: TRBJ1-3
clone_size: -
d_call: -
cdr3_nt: TGTGCCAGCACGGGAAACAGGGAGATGTCTGGAAACACCATATATTTT
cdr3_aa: CASTGNREMSGNTIYF

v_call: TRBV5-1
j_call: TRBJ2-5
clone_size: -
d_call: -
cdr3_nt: TGCGCCAGCAGCTTAGATAACAGGATGGAAGAGACCCAGTACTTC
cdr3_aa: CASSLDNRMEETQYF

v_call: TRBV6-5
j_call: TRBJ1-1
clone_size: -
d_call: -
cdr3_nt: TGTGCCAGCAGTTACTCCCGTTACAAGAACACTGAAGCTTTCTTT
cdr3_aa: CASSYSRYKNTEAFF

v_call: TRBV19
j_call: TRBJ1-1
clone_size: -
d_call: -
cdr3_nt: TGTGCCAGTAGTTCTCCCCACTCGGGGGGCGCGGACACTGAAGCTTTCTTT
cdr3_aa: CASSSPHSGGADTEAFF